This T cell receptor (beta chain) was recorded in a study of regulatory T cells in long-lasting Graves disease. Notes on the study in general: Patients with persistent Graves' had lower TCR diversity than newly diagnosed patients.

This clonotype was observed a few times. The antigen remains undetermined. Time point in this sample: persistent/refractory GD, antithyroid drugs over 5 years with positive TRAb. Following extraction of RNA from PBMCs, that RNA was used to make the TCR library. Arm-PCR with iRepertoire HTBI primers amplified the CDR3 regions for these TCR beta libraries. From the multiplex PCR reads, TCRdb called clonotypes with MiXCR, one entry per CDR3 protein. The sample comprises under 350,000 distinct CDR3 sequences, roughly a fifth of which are singletons, and roughly three fifths rests with the top ten. This specimen was peripheral blood mononuclear cells (PBMCs), taken when the disease was refractory, from a patient treated with antithyroid drugs. This clonotype was sampled from a female donor with Graves disease.

The CDR3 loop reads CASSLFPPGGARNIQYF. CDR3 nucleotides: TGTGCCAGCAGTTTATTCCCGCCGGGGGGGGCACGCAACATTCAGTACTTC. This chain links TRBV27 with TRBJ2-4; 8 bases line up with TRBD2. Germline loops: CDR1 MNHEY, CDR2 SMNVEV (reference sequence). With V trimmed by 1 base and J by 7 bases, 12 bases remained unmatched. The CDR3 length is 17 residues.